This T cell receptor beta chain is drawn from a study of graft-versus-host responses after intestinal transplantation. Study background: The recipients all started with anti-thymocyte globulin induction and then took tacrolimus and steroids for 3 to 4 years.

Looked up from germline, CDR1 is MGHRA and CDR2 is YSYEKL. This CDR3 has 11 residues. The V end was cut by 4 bases, the J end by 10 bases, with 7 bases between. Whole-study results and caveats: Association was observed between peak circulating GvH clone levels and early post-transplant HvG declines.

Remarks on this clone: Its specificity is not known.

Profiling relied on immunoSEQ multiplex PCR, and the TCRdb table lists in-frame clones only, not all of them. The table shows some 90,000 clones, with 85% to 95% occurring only once. Sequenced material: unstimulated CD8+ T cells sorted from spleen or lymph node cells, taken before transplant. The TCR originated in a human donor who was the organ donor for an intestinal transplant. The V gene is TRBV4-1, the J gene TRBJ1-4; D is unresolved. The CDR3 sequence: CASSLAGKLFF. For the CDR3, the DNA is TGCGCCAGCAGCCTCGCCGGAAAACTGTTTTTT.